At least ten counts were recorded for the clone carrying this TCR beta chain. The antigen is unknown. This CDR3 region has 14 residues. Germline CDR1 GTSNPN, CDR2 SVGIG (reference sequence). Between the trimmed V and J ends, which lost 4 bases and 6 bases, there was a span of 15 bases. These data are taken from a study of T cells in Graves' hyperthyroidism and ophthalmopathy. The overall study: The authors collected peripheral blood at initial diagnosis, before any treatment. General study points: Ophthalmopathy, as predicted by the model, came a median roughly 6.8 months after the prediction.

Not enrolled were patients with uncontrolled infection, other autoimmune disease, pregnancy or lactation. A roughly 10 ml volume of fresh peripheral blood provided the PBMCs. Using RNA transcripts as the source, TCR beta CDR3 regions were amplified. First-round RT-PCR with HTBI primers amplified the TCR CDR3 region. TCRdb re-called the multiplex PCR reads through MiXCR, storing one row per CDR3 protein. The data show around 300,000 distinct CDR3 sequences, with roughly 13% seen just once and 7.9% held by the top ten. The chain employs TRBV30 and TRBJ2-2, with D tentatively TRBD2 (6 bases). The sequence was collected from a middle-aged woman with Graves' hyperthyroidism. The sample comprised blood. This CDR3 is CAWIGGWNSGELFF. CDR3 DNA: TGTGCCTGGATCGGGGGATGGAATTCCGGGGAGCTGTTTTTT.